Shown below are 24 T cell receptor beta chains from a single sample sequenced in a study of Graves' ophthalmopathy and Graves' hyperthyroidism. Researchers took RNA transcripts and amplified TCR beta CDR3 regions from them. Second-round multiplex PCR came after a first-round RT-PCR that employed HTBI primers. TCRdb ran MiXCR on the multiplex PCR reads and lists one entry per CDR3 protein. The sample contains tens of thousands of distinct CDR3 sequences, around 50% of which appear only once. Material for sequencing was peripheral blood. The receptor source for this set is an adult woman with stable Graves' hyperthyroidism.

This chain joins TRBV20-1 and TRBJ2-7; 14 bases agree with TRBD2. CDR1 and CDR2 (germline): DFQATT, SNEGSKA (reference sequence). With 1 base clipped from V and 5 bases from J, the junction kept 4 bases outside the gene matches. The CDR3 sequence is 15 residues long. CDR3 in amino acids: CSARGLAGGPHEQYF. DNA of the CDR3: TGCAGTGCTAGAGGACTAGCGGGAGGGCCCCACGAGCAGTACTTC.

This sequence joins TRBV5-1 and TRBJ2-1; 9 bases agree with TRBD2. V was clipped by 8 bases and J by 5 bases; unmatched bases: 8. Per germline, CDR1 SGHRS and CDR2 YFSETQ. This CDR3 has 14 amino acids. For the CDR3, the DNA is TGCGCCAGAGGCTTTAGCGGGAGTAACAATGAGCAGTTCTTC. It codes for CARGFSGSNNEQFF.

As for this clonotype: In this CDR3 the conserved last residue, phenylalanine or tryptophan, is missing, so a read error is likely. This rearrangement joins TRBV7-7 to TRBJ1-5; a weak D match, TRBD1 (5 bases). Germline V gene lookup returns CDR1 SSHAT and CDR2 FNYEAQ (reference sequence). CDR3 size: 14 residues. V lost 5 bases to trimming and J lost 11 bases, with 19 bases between them. The CDR3 sequence is CASSEGLGYDTQHL. For the CDR3, the DNA is TGTGCCAGCAGCGAGGGACTAGGGTACGATACCCAGCATCTT.

By frequency in the sample, this clonotype is medium-sized. The chain recombines TRBV9 with TRBJ2-7, with D maybe TRBD1 (6 bases). V dropped 6 bases and J dropped 2 bases, with 12 bases sitting between them. This CDR3 is built from 13 residues. Looked up from germline, CDR1 is SGDLS and CDR2 is YYNGEE. The CDR3 is CASIRGSPYEQYF. The CDR3 nucleotides are TGTGCCAGCATCAGGGGTTCTCCCTACGAGCAGTACTTC.

The V gene is TRBV24-1, the J gene TRBJ2-1; 8 nucleotides align to TRBD2. Germline V gene data show CDR1 as KGHDR and CDR2 as SFDVKD. The CDR3 consists of 15 residues. J lost 4 bases, V lost 0 bases, and 1 base had no gene match. The CDR3 is CATSDLSSGYNEQFF. CDR3 nucleotides: TGTGCCACCAGTGATTTGTCTAGCGGGTACAATGAGCAGTTCTTC.

The chain couples TRBV20-1 to TRBJ2-1; no clear D gene. The CDR3 spans 11 residues. The V gene lost 0 bases and the J gene lost 10 bases, with 7 bases spanning the gap. Per the germline V gene, CDR1 is DFQATT and CDR2 is SNEGSKA (reference sequence). Here the CDR3 DNA reads TGCAGTGCTAGAGAGGAGCGCGAGCAGTTCTTC. It encodes CSAREEREQFF.

V is TRBV4-2 and J is TRBJ1-6; D not resolved. V dropped 0 bases and J dropped 7 bases, with 10 bases sitting between them. The CDR3 is made up of 15 amino acids. Per germline, CDR1 LGHNA and CDR2 YNFKEQ. The CDR3 sequence: CASSQEGPGNSPLHF. The CDR3 region has the DNA TGTGCCAGCAGCCAAGAGGGCCCTGGGAATTCACCCCTCCACTTT.

Ten or more counts support this clonotype. The chain has TRBV9 and TRBJ2-5; D remains ambiguous. Trimming removed 0 bases from V and 0 bases from J, with 12 bases in between. CDR1 and CDR2 from the germline V gene are SGDLS and YYNGEE. The CDR3 covers 16 residues. CDR3 nucleotide sequence: TGTGCCAGCAGCGTAGGGAACCTACCGTACCAAGAGACCCAGTACTTC. Protein product: CASSVGNLPYQETQYF.

This clonotype counts as medium-sized (0.01 to 0.1%). CDR3 in amino acids: CASSERTGGYNEQFF. In DNA form, the CDR3 reads TGCGCCAGCAGTGAGAGGACAGGGGGCTACAATGAGCAGTTCTTC. The chain carries TRBV10-1 and TRBJ2-1; 10 bases match TRBD1. This CDR3 has 15 amino acids. The J segment lost 3 bases and the V segment lost 2 bases, leaving 1 base of the junction unmatched. Germline CDR1 reads WNHNN; CDR2 reads SYGVQD (reference sequence).

This clonotype was counted at least ten times. This sequence joins TRBV30 and TRBJ1-2, with D unclear. V shed 0 bases and J shed 7 bases, with 15 bases lying between them. Per germline, CDR1 GTSNPN and CDR2 SVGIG (reference sequence). The CDR3 sequence is 14 residues long. The CDR3 sequence: CAWSVGQAGSGYTF. The CDR3 DNA reads as TGTGCCTGGAGTGTTGGTCAGGCCGGCTCTGGCTACACCTTC.

The J gene is TRBJ2-3, the V gene TRBV2, with 10 positions matching TRBD2. This CDR3 is 15 amino acids long. V was clipped by 4 bases and J by 5 bases; unmatched bases: 6. Germline V gene sequence: CDR1 SNHLY, CDR2 FYNNEI. In DNA, the CDR3 is TGTGCCAGCAGTGGTAGCGGGAGGCCTCAAGATACGCAGTATTTT. It specifies CASSGSGRPQDTQYF.

This clonotype was counted once. This chain links TRBV20-1 with TRBJ2-7, with 11 bases that match TRBD2. Trimming cost V 3 bases and J 4 bases; bases outside gene matches: 5. Germline loops: CDR1 DFQATT, CDR2 SNEGSKA (reference sequence). The CDR3 totals 14 residues. Here the CDR3 reads CSASRLAGLYEQYF. CDR3 DNA: TGCAGTGCTAGTCGACTAGCGGGGTTATACGAGCAGTACTTC.

This chain links TRBV6-7 with TRBJ1-2; D is uncertain. TRBV6-7 is an ORF; its function is uncertain. V was cut by 0 bases and J by 8 bases, with 13 bases left in between. The CDR3 loop spans 14 amino acids. The CDR3 here is CASSYSTALQGYTF. The CDR3 DNA is TGTGCCAGCAGTTACTCCACAGCGCTGCAAGGCTACACCTTC.

This clonotype is categorized as medium-sized. The chain carries TRBV7-3 and TRBJ2-1; 12 bases fit TRBD2. Germline V lookup: CDR1 SGHTA, CDR2 FQGTGA. Trimming took 0 bases from V and 7 from J; bases not matched to a gene: 7. This CDR3 has 17 amino acids. The CDR3 reads CASSLTPLAGGQNEQFF. CDR3 nucleotide sequence: TGTGCCAGCAGCTTAACGCCCCTAGCGGGAGGGCAGAATGAGCAGTTCTTC.

The table lists this clonotype with many counts. The rearrangement links TRBV12-5 to TRBJ1-5; possible D gene TRBD1, 5 bases. The CDR3 has 14 amino acids. CDR1 is LGHNT, CDR2 FRNRAP, per germline. V was cut by 2 bases and J by 5 bases, with 10 bases left in between. The DNA for the CDR3 is TGTGCTAGTGGTTTGTCCTCGACAGATCAGCCCCAGCATTTT. As protein: CASGLSSTDQPQHF.

This clonotype rates as medium-sized. This chain connects TRBV7-8 to TRBJ2-2; D gene uncertain. The V end lost 5 bases, the J end lost 3 bases, and 4 bases lay between the germline ends. Germline V CDR1 and CDR2: SGHVS, FQNEAQ. The CDR3 is made up of 12 amino acids. The CDR3 DNA reads TGTGCCAGCAGCACTTACACCGGGGAGCTGTTTTTT. The encoded protein is CASSTYTGELFF.

This clonotype ranks as medium-sized. J is TRBJ2-1 and V is TRBV9; 10 positions match TRBD1. Germline V gene sequence: CDR1 SGDLS, CDR2 YYNGEE. The CDR3 has 15 amino acids. The ends lost 3 bases at V and 7 bases at J; junction bases unmatched: 7. CDR3 bases: TGTGCCAGCAGCGCGCGGGGACAGGGGTGGAATGAGCAGTTCTTC. Translated, it gives CASSARGQGWNEQFF.

This clonotype showed up many times. This chain links TRBV5-1 with TRBJ2-7; 10 nucleotides line up with TRBD1. In germline, CDR1 is SGHRS, CDR2 YFSETQ. The junction had 2 bases not matched to a gene; V was cut back by 5 bases and J by 3 bases. The CDR3 totals 13 residues. The CDR3 DNA is TGCGCCAGCAGGGGGGACAGGGGCTACGAGCAGTACTTC. It encodes CASRGDRGYEQYF.

This clonotype was found many times. A read error is possible here, since a much larger clone lies one base away. V usage is TRBV4-1 and J usage is TRBJ1-4; unclear D gene. V gave up 4 bases and J gave up 8 bases, with 8 bases separating them. Per the germline V gene, CDR1 is MGHRA and CDR2 is YSYEKL. The CDR3 consists of 12 residues. This CDR3 reads CASSPVAEKLFF. The CDR3 region has the DNA TGCGCCAGCAGCCCGGTCGCGGAAAAACTGTTTTTT.

The sample holds many counts of this clonotype. The CDR3 sequence is CASSLSVAGEETQYF. DNA for the CDR3: TGTGCCAGCAGTCTGTCGGTAGCGGGAGAAGAGACCCAGTACTTC. J is TRBJ2-5 and V is TRBV5-6; 9 bases are a match to TRBD2. The germline V gene has CDR1 SGHDT and CDR2 YYEEEE. The CDR3 has 15 residues. The junction had 8 bases not matched to a gene; V was cut back by 5 bases and J by 3 bases.

This clonotype showed up many times. J is TRBJ1-2 and V is TRBV6-2 or TRBV6-3; the D is unclear. There are 13 residues in the CDR3. V shed 4 bases and J shed 1 base, with 7 bases lying between them. Looked up from germline, CDR1 is MNHEY and CDR2 is SVGEGT. CDR3 loop: CASSLWINYGYTF. As DNA, the CDR3 is TGTGCCAGCAGTTTGTGGATTAACTATGGCTACACCTTC.

CDR3 residues: CSAKASGTGSRNQPQHF. As DNA, the CDR3 is TGCAGTGCTAAGGCTAGCGGGACAGGGTCTCGCAATCAGCCCCAGCATTTT. The chain is built from TRBV20-1 and TRBJ1-5, with 9 bases that match TRBD1. With 4 bases clipped from V and 2 bases from J, the junction kept 12 bases outside the gene matches. Germline V gene sequence: CDR1 DFQATT, CDR2 SNEGSKA (reference sequence). The CDR3 covers 17 residues.

With regard to this clonotype: The DNA is omitted, as the CDR3 cannot be located on it reliably, and the CDR3 follows TCRdb's listing. The chain employs TRBV12-3 or TRBV12-4 and TRBJ2-4; the DNA was not used to check the table's D call, TRBD1. The CDR3 has 23 residues if both end residues are counted. CDR3 amino acids: CASSLGQRGQPQHFGDAKNIQYF.

This clonotype was observed once. One end of the junction fails to match germline, which may point to a read error. The chain is built from TRBV27 and TRBJ2-7; TRBD1 might be the D (7 bases). CDR1 is MNHEY, CDR2 SMNVEV, per germline (reference sequence). The CDR3 covers 13 residues. The CDR3 sequence is CASSAGQNYEQYF. The DNA of the CDR3 is TGTGCTAGCAGTGCGGGACAGAACTACGAGCAGTACTTC.